The 24 T cell receptor beta chains presented below share a single source sample, sequenced in a study of blood T cell repertoires in COVID-19. Only in-frame clones appear in the TCRdb table, and some are missing; sequencing was by immunoSEQ multiplex PCR. The data hold hundreds of thousands of clones, with 80% to 90% observed a single time. The sample was peripheral blood. The receptor source for this set is a man in his fifties or sixties with acute or convalescent COVID-19.

The genes are TRBV6-2 or TRBV6-3 and TRBJ2-1; 8 bases map to TRBD1. The junction had 5 bases not matched to a gene; V was cut back by 4 bases and J by 0 bases. The V gene's germline CDR1 is MNHEY and CDR2 SVGEGT. The CDR3 length is 16 residues. The CDR3 reads CASSFWTGRSYNEQFF. The CDR3 coding sequence is TGTGCCAGCAGTTTCTGGACAGGGCGCTCCTACAATGAGCAGTTCTTC.

This clone appeared a single time. V is TRBV7-9 and J is TRBJ1-4; 7 nucleotides line up with TRBD1. Germline lookup yields CDR1 SEHNR and CDR2 FQNEAQ (reference sequence). CDR3 size: 14 residues. Trimming cost V 4 bases and J 2 bases; bases outside gene matches: 1. The CDR3 protein is CASSSQGTNEKLFF. The CDR3 region has the DNA TGTGCCAGCAGCTCACAGGGGACTAATGAAAAACTGTTTTTT.

J is TRBJ1-1 and V is TRBV6-5; 7 bases match TRBD1. The CDR3 is made up of 12 amino acids. Trimming took 6 bases from V and 4 from J; bases not matched to a gene: 2. Germline CDR1 is MNHEY and CDR2 is SVGAGI. The CDR3 DNA follows: TGTGCCAGCAGGCGACAGGGCACTGAAGCTTTCTTT. Translating gives CASRRQGTEAFF.

This rearrangement joins TRBV18 to TRBJ1-1, with a possible D match to TRBD1 (6 bases). The CDR3 totals 12 residues. The V and J ends lost 5 bases and 8 bases respectively, with 12 bases between them. Germline CDR1 is KGHSH and CDR2 is LQKENI. In nucleotides, the CDR3 is TGTGCCAGCTCAATCGACAGGAAGGAAGCTTTCTTT. Its protein is CASSIDRKEAFF.

The CDR3, as DNA: TGTGCCAGCAGCCAACTTCAGACAGGCCTTAACACTGAAGCTTTCTTT. It specifies CASSQLQTGLNTEAFF. The chain joins TRBV14 to TRBJ1-1; a weak D match, TRBD1 (6 bases). The germline V gene has CDR1 SGHDN and CDR2 FVKESK. This CDR3 has 16 amino acids. V was cut by 2 bases and J by 2 bases, with 15 bases left in between.

The chain recombines TRBV6-5 with TRBJ2-7; 8 bases agree with TRBD1. CDR3 size: 14 residues. Germline lookup yields CDR1 MNHEY and CDR2 SVGAGI. Germline trimming cut 8 bases from V and 3 bases from J; bases unmatched to any gene: 9. The CDR3 DNA follows: TGTGCCAGCTCCCTGACAGGGGCTTTCTACGAGCAGTACTTC. It yields the protein CASSLTGAFYEQYF.

The rearrangement links TRBV6-2 or TRBV6-3 to TRBJ1-4, with TRBD1 as a possible D gene (5 bases). This CDR3 comprises 15 residues. Trimming removed 6 bases from V and 0 bases from J, with 11 bases in between. Germline V gene lookup returns CDR1 MNHEY and CDR2 SVGEGT. This CDR3 reads CASSTRDATNEKLFF. DNA for the CDR3: TGTGCCAGCAGCACCAGGGATGCAACTAATGAAAAACTGTTTTTT.

The rearrangement uses TRBV6-5 and TRBJ1-3, with TRBD1 as a possible D gene (6 bases). The CDR3 totals 14 residues. Germline V gene sequence: CDR1 MNHEY, CDR2 SVGAGI. Trimming cost V 8 bases and J 3 bases, with 14 bases left between them. This CDR3 reads CASALQGSGNTIYF. The CDR3 DNA sequence: TGTGCCAGCGCCTTACAGGGAAGTGGAAACACCATATATTTT.

The chain recombines TRBV21-1 with TRBJ1-1. TRBV21-1 has pseudogene status. This CDR3 comprises 11 residues. This chain's CDR3 is CATGRDTEAFF. DNA of the CDR3: TGTGCCACCGGGCGGGACACTGAAGCTTTCTTT.

This clone was seen a few times. The rearrangement links TRBV29-1 to TRBJ1-3; D not certain. This CDR3 is built from 13 residues. CDR1 and CDR2 (germline): SQVTM, ANQGSEA. The V and J ends lost 4 bases and 2 bases respectively, with 9 bases between them. The CDR3 coding sequence is TGCAGCGTTGCCGGACTCACTGGAAACACCATATATTTT. This codes for CSVAGLTGNTIYF.

The J gene is TRBJ1-6, the V gene TRBV15; no clear D gene. Trimming took 0 bases from V and 7 from J, leaving 7 bases between them. This CDR3 region has 14 residues. Germline V gives CDR1 LNHNV, CDR2 YYDKDF (reference sequence). CDR3 residues: CATSRDGRNSPLHF. As DNA, the CDR3 is TGTGCCACCAGCAGAGATGGCAGAAATTCACCCCTCCACTTT.

The V and J genes are TRBV4-2 and TRBJ1-2, with D possibly TRBD1 on 5 matching bases. CDR1 and CDR2 (germline): LGHNA, YNFKEQ. Between the trimmed V and J ends, which lost 2 bases and 5 bases, there was a span of 21 bases. There are 17 residues in the CDR3. The CDR3 sequence: CASSQNDSPLAFYGYTF. The DNA for the CDR3 is TGTGCCAGCAGCCAAAATGACAGCCCCTTGGCGTTTTATGGCTACACCTTC.

V and J are TRBV12-3 or TRBV12-4 and TRBJ2-3, with D tentatively TRBD2 (6 bases). The CDR3 contains 12 residues. Trimming pared 9 bases from V and 7 bases from J, leaving 14 bases between. Here the CDR3 reads CASTLGGYTQYF. In DNA form, the CDR3 reads TGTGCCAGTACCCTTGGGGGGTATACGCAGTATTTT.

The CDR3 protein is CASSLGPGQQYEAFF. The DNA of the CDR3 is TGTGCCAGCAGCTTAGGCCCGGGACAGCAATATGAAGCTTTCTTT. The V call is TRBV11-2, the J call TRBJ1-1; 7 nucleotides align to TRBD1. V shed 1 base, J shed 7 bases, and the junction held 9 bases outside the gene matches. This CDR3 is built from 15 residues. The germline gives CDR1 SGHAT, CDR2 FQNNGV.

In DNA, the CDR3 is TGTGCCAGTAGTTACAGGGGGTTCAATCAGCCCCAGCATTTT. It specifies CASSYRGFNQPQHF. The chain recombines TRBV19 with TRBJ1-5, with TRBD1 matching over 8 bases. Germline CDR1 reads LNHDA; CDR2 reads SQIVND (reference sequence). J gave up 3 bases and V 5 bases, and 3 bases lay outside the gene matches. CDR3 length equals 14 residues.

This clone was seen a single time. The chain couples TRBV30 to TRBJ2-3, with TRBD2 matching over 8 bases. Germline V lookup: CDR1 GTSNPN, CDR2 SVGIG (reference sequence). The CDR3 is 15 amino acids. V was pared by 3 bases and J by 7 bases, with 12 bases of the junction left unmatched. The CDR3 region has the DNA TGTGCCTGGAGCCAATCCGGGACTAGTCGCTATACGCAGTATTTT. Amino acid sequence: CAWSQSGTSRYTQYF. Using reference TRBV30 and TRBJ2-3 for the parts outside the CDR3, the full variable domain is SQTIHQWPATLVQPVGSPLSLECTVEGTSNPNLYWYRQAAGRGLQLLFYSVGIGQISSEVPQNLSASRPQDRQFILSSKKLLLSDSGFYLCAWSQSGTSRYTQYFGPGTRLTVL.

The chain recombines TRBV19 with TRBJ2-5; the D gene is possibly TRBD2 (6 bases). This CDR3 has 16 residues. Germline V gene lookup returns CDR1 LNHDA and CDR2 SQIVND (reference sequence). Trimming removed 4 bases at V and 4 bases at J, with 19 bases between. As DNA, the CDR3 is TGTGCCAGTAGTAGCGGGGTTATGGCAGAAGGAGAGACCCAGTACTTC. Protein: CASSSGVMAEGETQYF.

The J gene is TRBJ2-7, the V gene TRBV25-1, with TRBD1 identical over 7 bases. J gave up 4 bases and V 3 bases, and 3 bases lay outside the gene matches. Germline CDR1 is MGHDK and CDR2 is SYGVNS. The CDR3 is made up of 13 amino acids. DNA of the CDR3: TGTGCCAGCAGTGAGGGGACAGAGTACGAGCAGTACTTC. It translates to CASSEGTEYEQYF.

V usage is TRBV7-2 and J usage is TRBJ2-1, with 15 bases identical to TRBD2. This CDR3 spans 18 amino acids. V lost 5 bases and J lost 2; bases outside the gene matches: 7. Germline V CDR1 and CDR2: SGHTA, FQGNSA. CDR3 nucleotide sequence: TGTGCCAGCAGCCGCCCCCGGACTAGCGGGGGGGCCTACAATGAGCAGTTCTTC. It is translated as CASSRPRTSGGAYNEQFF. The variable domain in full, with the rest retrieved from reference TRBV7-2 and TRBJ2-1, is GAGVSQSPSNKVTEKGKDVELRCDPISGHTALYWYRQSLGQGLEFLIYFQGNSAPDKSGLPSDRFSAERTGGSVSTLTIQRTQQEDSAVYLCASSRPRTSGGAYNEQFFGPGTRLTVL.

This chain links TRBV27 with TRBJ1-2; TRBD1 agrees at 7 bases. Per the germline V gene, CDR1 is MNHEY and CDR2 is SMNVEV (reference sequence). This CDR3 comprises 13 residues. V shed 7 bases and J 2 bases; nucleotides not matched to a gene: 4. CDR3 in amino acids: CASKAGGNYGYTF. The CDR3 nucleotides are TGTGCCAGCAAGGCAGGGGGGAACTATGGCTACACCTTC.

This chain links TRBV30 with TRBJ1-5; D remains ambiguous. V was cut by 2 bases and J by 0 bases, with 11 bases left in between. Per the germline V gene, CDR1 is GTSNPN and CDR2 is SVGIG (reference sequence). This CDR3 comprises 15 residues. CDR3 bases: TGTGCCTGGAGTCGAGACTTCGGTAGCAATCAGCCCCAGCATTTT. It yields the protein CAWSRDFGSNQPQHF.

This clone was seen once. V gene TRBV6-5 combines with J gene TRBJ1-2, with a tentative D call TRBD1 (5 bases). CDR3 length: 14 residues. The V gene lost 2 bases and the J gene lost 8 bases, with 15 bases spanning the gap. Germline V CDR1 and CDR2: MNHEY, SVGAGI. CDR3 in amino acids: CASSYASTGLGYTF. The CDR3 DNA reads TGTGCCAGCAGTTACGCGTCCACAGGCCTCGGCTACACCTTC.

This clone appeared once. The chain employs TRBV10-2 and TRBJ1-5, with D possibly being TRBD1 (5 bases). With 5 bases removed from V and 7 bases from J, the gap between germline ends came to 15 bases. Germline CDR1 and CDR2: WSHSY and SAAADI. The CDR3 totals 14 residues. The CDR3 sequence: CASSKGGEGQPQHF. Written as DNA, the CDR3 is TGCGCCAGCAGTAAGGGAGGGGAAGGCCAGCCCCAGCATTTT.

In its sample, this clone was seen once. The rearrangement joins TRBV6-5 to TRBJ1-1, with TRBD1 as a possible D gene (5 bases). Germline V gives CDR1 MNHEY, CDR2 SVGAGI. This CDR3 is 15 amino acids long. The ends were cut back, 0 bases at V and 1 base at J, with 9 bases in the middle. The CDR3 DNA sequence: TGTGCCAGCAGTTACTCGTCAGGGAAGAACACTGAAGCTTTCTTT. This sequence encodes CASSYSSGKNTEAFF.